This TCR beta chain was captured in a study of shared clonotypes between healthy human individuals. Study-wide background: Each donor's CD4 naive and CD4 memory cells filled three plates apiece, CD8 naive two, and CD8 memory one.

Germline V gene lookup returns CDR1 KGHSH and CDR2 LQKENI. There are 14 residues in the CDR3. Template for every sorted-subset replicate PCR totaled about 0.2 ug DNA, roughly 30,000 T cell genomes. Original processing notes: ImmunoSEQ only sent back junction sequences with no quality scores, so filtering was done differently. Measured with immunoSEQ multiplex PCR; TCRdb has only the in-frame clones, and not every one. For V, J and clone size, that table is used; D and trimming come from the DNA. The sample has some 2,400,000 clones, about 94% seen once. Donors were Caucasian adults residing in Nashville, Tennessee, USA.

The receptor's source is a man aged 18 to 29 in good health. The genes are TRBV18 and TRBJ1-1; perhaps TRBD1 as D (6 bases). The specimen was naive CD4+ T cells sorted from blood. Subset here: CD45RA+ positively selected. CDR3 in DNA: TGTGCAACTATGCGGGGGGCTTTGAACACTGAAGCTTTCTTT. Translating it yields CATMRGALNTEAFF.